This record concerns one T cell receptor (beta chain) sequence. Sequenced by immunoSEQ multiplex PCR; TCRdb stores in-frame clones only, minus some. This table has about 52,000 clones, approximately 92% appearing once. Per the germline V gene, CDR1 is SGHVS and CDR2 is FQNEAQ. The ends lost 3 bases at V and 1 base at J; junction bases unmatched: 11. The CDR3 runs 18 residues. The data stem from a study of T cell changes during pregnancy in multiple sclerosis. The TCR sequence derives from a female donor with multiple sclerosis, enrolled in a pregnancy study. The sample in question was CD4+ T cells from peripheral blood mononuclear cells, obtained in the third trimester of pregnancy. The chain recombines TRBV7-8 with TRBJ2-7; TRBD2 aligns across 11 bases. CDR3: CASSLRVGLAGGSYEQYF. CDR3 DNA: TGTGCCAGCAGCTTGAGGGTCGGGCTAGCGGGAGGTTCCTACGAGCAGTACTTC.